This T cell receptor beta chain stems from a study of blood T cell repertoires in COVID-19. Study details: Spain, Italy and the United States supplied samples that represented acute and convalescent COVID-19.

Per the germline V gene, CDR1 is ENHRY and CDR2 is SYGVKD. This CDR3 is 15 amino acids long. The V end lost 7 bases, the J end lost 3 bases, and 16 bases lay between the germline ends. Assay: immunoSEQ multiplex PCR; the TCRdb copy retains only in-frame clones and omits some. The sample lists hundreds of thousands of clones, 83% occurring once. The genes are TRBV10-3 and TRBJ1-5, with D possibly TRBD1 on 6 matching bases. The TCR comes from a woman aged 40 to 55 with active or convalescent COVID-19. Sequences were obtained from peripheral blood. Here the CDR3 reads CAIMQGQGINQPQHF. The CDR3 DNA sequence: TGTGCCATCATGCAAGGGCAGGGGATCAATCAGCCCCAGCATTTT.